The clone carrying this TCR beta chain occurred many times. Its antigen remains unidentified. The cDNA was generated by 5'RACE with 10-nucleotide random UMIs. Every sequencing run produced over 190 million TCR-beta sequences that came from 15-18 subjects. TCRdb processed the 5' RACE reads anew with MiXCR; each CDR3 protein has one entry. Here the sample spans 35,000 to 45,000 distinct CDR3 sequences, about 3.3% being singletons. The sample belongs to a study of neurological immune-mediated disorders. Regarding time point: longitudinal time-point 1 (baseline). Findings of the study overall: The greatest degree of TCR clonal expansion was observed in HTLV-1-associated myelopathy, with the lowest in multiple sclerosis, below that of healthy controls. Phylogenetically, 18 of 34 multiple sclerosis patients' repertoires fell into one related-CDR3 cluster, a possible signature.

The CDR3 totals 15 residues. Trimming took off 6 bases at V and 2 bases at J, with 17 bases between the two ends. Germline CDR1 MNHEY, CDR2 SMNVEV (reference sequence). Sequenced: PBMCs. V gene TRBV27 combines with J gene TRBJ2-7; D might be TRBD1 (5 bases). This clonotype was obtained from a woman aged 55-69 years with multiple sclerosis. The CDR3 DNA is TGTGCCAGCAGGCTCACCGTGGGGCTTACCTACGAGCAGTACTTC. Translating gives CASRLTVGLTYEQYF.